What follows describes a single T cell receptor (beta chain). This sample was taken from a study of shared clonotypes between healthy human individuals. Germline loops: CDR1 SGHDT, CDR2 YYEEEE. The CDR3 consists of 16 residues. Trimming stripped 1 base from V and 2 bases from J, with 16 bases between. The assay was immunoSEQ multiplex PCR, and TCRdb's table has in-frame clones only and misses some. Of some 1.1 million clones in the sample, roughly 80% are singletons; the top ten hold 0.7% to 0.95%. Sequencing was done on a sample of memory CD4+ T cells from PBMCs. The subset: CD45RA-negative fraction. This TCR came from a man between 18 and 29 years old in good health. Some clones in this sample may be carry-over from other donors' samples. The chain joins TRBV5-6 to TRBJ2-7, with a tentative D call TRBD1 (6 bases). CDR3 sequence reads: CASSLLGARTAYEQYF. The DNA of the CDR3 is TGTGCCAGCAGCTTGTTGGGGGCCCGGACAGCCTACGAGCAGTACTTC.